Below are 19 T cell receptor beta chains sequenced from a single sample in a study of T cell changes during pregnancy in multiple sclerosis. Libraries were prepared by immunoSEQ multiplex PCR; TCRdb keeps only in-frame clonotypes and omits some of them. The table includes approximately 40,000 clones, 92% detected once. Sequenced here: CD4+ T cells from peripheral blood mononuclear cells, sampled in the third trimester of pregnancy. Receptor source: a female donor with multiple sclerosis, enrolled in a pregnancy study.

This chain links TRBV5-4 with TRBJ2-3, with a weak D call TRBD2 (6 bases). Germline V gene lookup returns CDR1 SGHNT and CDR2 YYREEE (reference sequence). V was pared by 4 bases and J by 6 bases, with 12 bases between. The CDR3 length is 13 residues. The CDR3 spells CASSGTPGDTQYF. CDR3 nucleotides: TGTGCCAGCAGCGGGACTCCTGGGGATACGCAGTATTTT.

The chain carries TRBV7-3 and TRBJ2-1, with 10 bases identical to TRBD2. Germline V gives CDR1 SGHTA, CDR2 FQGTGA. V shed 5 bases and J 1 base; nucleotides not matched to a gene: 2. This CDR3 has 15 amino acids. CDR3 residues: CASSLSGRSYNEQFF. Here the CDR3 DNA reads TGTGCCAGCAGCCTTAGCGGGAGGTCCTACAATGAGCAGTTCTTC.

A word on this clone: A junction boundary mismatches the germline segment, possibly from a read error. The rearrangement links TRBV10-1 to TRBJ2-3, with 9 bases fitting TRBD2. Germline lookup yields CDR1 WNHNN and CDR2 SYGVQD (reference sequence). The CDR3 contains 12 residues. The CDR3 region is CASSESGLAMSF. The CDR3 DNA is TGCGCCAGCAGTGAGTCAGGACTAGCGATGAGTTTT.

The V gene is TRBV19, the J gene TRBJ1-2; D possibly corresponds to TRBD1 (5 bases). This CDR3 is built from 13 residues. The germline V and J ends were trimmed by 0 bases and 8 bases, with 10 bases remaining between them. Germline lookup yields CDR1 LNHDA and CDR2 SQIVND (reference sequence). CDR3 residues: CASSIDRAGGYTF. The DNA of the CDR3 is TGTGCCAGTAGTATAGACAGGGCTGGCGGCTACACCTTC.

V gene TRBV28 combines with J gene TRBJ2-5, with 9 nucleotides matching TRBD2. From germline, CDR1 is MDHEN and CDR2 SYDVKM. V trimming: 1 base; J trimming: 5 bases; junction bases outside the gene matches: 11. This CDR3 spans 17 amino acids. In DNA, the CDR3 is TGTGCCAGCAGTTTATATGTAGCTGCGGGAGGGCAGGAGACCCAGTACTTC. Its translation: CASSLYVAAGGQETQYF.

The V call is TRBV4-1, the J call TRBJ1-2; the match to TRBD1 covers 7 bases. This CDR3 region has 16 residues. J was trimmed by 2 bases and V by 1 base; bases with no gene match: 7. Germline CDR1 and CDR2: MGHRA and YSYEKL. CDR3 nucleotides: TGCGCCAGCAGCCAAGTCGCGGGACAGTTAAACTATGGCTACACCTTC. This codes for CASSQVAGQLNYGYTF.

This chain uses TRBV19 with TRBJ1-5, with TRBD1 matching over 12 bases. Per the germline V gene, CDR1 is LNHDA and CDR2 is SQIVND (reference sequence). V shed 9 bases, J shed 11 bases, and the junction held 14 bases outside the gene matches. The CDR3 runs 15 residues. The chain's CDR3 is CASSPGQGAQQAQHF. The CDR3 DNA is TGTGCCAGCTCCCCGGGACAGGGGGCCCAACAGGCCCAGCATTTT.

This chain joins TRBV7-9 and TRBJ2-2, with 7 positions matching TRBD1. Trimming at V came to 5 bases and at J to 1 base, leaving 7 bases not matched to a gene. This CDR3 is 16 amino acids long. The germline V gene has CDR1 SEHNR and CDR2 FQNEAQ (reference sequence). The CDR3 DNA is TGTGCCAGCAGCCCGTGGACAGGACAGAACACCGGGGAGCTGTTTTTT. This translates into CASSPWTGQNTGELFF.

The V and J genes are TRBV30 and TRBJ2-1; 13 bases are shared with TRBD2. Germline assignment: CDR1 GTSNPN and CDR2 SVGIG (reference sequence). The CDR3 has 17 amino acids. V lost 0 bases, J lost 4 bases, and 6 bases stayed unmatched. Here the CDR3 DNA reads TGTGCCTGGAGTGTATCCGTGGGACTAGCGGGATACAATGAGCAGTTCTTC. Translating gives CAWSVSVGLAGYNEQFF.

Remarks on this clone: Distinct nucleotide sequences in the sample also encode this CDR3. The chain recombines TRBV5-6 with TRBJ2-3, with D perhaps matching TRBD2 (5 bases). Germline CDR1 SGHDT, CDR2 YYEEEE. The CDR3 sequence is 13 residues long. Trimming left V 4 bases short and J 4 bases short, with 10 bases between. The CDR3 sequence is CASSRLRADTQYF. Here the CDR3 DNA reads TGTGCCAGCAGCCGTCTGAGGGCAGATACGCAGTATTTT.

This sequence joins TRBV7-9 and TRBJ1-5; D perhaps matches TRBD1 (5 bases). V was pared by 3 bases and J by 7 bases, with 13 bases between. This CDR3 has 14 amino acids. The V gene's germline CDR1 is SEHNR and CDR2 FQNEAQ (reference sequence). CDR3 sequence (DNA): TGTGCCAGCAGCTTTATAGGGGAGGGACAGCCCCAGCATTTT. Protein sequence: CASSFIGEGQPQHF.

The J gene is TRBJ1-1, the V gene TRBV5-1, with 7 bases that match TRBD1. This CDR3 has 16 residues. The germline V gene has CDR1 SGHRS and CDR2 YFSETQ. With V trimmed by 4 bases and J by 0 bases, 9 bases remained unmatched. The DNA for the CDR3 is TGCGCCAGCAGCCCCCGGGACAGCTACATGAACACTGAAGCTTTCTTT. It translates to CASSPRDSYMNTEAFF.

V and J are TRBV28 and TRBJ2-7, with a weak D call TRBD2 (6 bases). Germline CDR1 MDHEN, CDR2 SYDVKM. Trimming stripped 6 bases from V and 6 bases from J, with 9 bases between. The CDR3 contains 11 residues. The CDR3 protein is CASSSGVEQYF. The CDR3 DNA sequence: TGTGCCAGCAGCTCGGGGGTCGAGCAGTACTTC.

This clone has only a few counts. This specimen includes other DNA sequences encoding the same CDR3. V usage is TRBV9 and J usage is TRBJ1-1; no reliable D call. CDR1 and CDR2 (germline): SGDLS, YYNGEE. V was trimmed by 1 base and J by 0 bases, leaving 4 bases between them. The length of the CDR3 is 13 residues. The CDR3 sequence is CASSVSMNTEAFF. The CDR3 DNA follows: TGTGCCAGCAGCGTATCAATGAACACTGAAGCTTTCTTT.

This chain's CDR3 is CSVQAELNNEKLFF. The CDR3 nucleotides read TGCAGCGTTCAGGCAGAACTGAATAATGAAAAACTGTTTTTT. V and J are TRBV29-1 and TRBJ1-4; D is ambiguous. V lost 5 bases, J lost 4 bases, and 14 bases lay in between. Germline values: CDR1 SQVTM, CDR2 ANQGSEA. The CDR3 is made up of 14 amino acids.

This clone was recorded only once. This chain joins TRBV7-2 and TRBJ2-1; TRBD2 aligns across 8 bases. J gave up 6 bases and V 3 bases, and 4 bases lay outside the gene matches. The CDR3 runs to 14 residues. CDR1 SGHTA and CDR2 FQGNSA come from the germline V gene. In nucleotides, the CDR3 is TGTGCCAGCAGCTTTCTAGCGGGCTCCAATGAGCAGTTCTTC. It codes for CASSFLAGSNEQFF.

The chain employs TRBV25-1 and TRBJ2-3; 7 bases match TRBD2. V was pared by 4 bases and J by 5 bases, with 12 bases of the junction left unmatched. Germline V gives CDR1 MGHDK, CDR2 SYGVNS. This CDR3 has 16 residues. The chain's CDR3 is CASSGSGEGWGDTQYF. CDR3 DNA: TGTGCCAGCAGTGGAAGTGGGGAGGGGTGGGGAGATACGCAGTATTTT.

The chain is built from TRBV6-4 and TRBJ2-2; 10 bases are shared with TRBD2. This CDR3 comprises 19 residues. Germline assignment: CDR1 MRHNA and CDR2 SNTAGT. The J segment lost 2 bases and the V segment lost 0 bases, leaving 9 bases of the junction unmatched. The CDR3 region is CASSDSRPAGGPNTGELFF. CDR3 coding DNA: TGTGCCAGCAGTGACTCTAGGCCAGCGGGAGGGCCTAACACCGGGGAGCTGTTTTTT.

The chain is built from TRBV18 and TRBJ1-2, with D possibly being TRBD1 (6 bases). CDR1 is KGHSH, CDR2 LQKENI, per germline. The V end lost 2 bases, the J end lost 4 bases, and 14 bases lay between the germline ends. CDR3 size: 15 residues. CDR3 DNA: TGTGCCAGCTCACCAAGGGCATCAGGGGCCTATGGCTACACCTTC. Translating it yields CASSPRASGAYGYTF.